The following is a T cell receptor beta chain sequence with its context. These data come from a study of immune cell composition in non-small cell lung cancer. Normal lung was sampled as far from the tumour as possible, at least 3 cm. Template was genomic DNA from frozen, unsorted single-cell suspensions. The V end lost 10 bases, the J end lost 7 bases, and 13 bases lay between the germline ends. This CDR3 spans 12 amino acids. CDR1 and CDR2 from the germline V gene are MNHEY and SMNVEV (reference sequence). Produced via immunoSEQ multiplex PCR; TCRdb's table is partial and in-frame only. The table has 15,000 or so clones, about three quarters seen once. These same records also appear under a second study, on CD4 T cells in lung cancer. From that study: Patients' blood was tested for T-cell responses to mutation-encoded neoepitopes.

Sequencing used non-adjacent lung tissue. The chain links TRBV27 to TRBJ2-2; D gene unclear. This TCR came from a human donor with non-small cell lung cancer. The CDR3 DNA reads TGTGCCACTCAAGTGCTGGGCGGGGAGCTGTTTTTT. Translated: CATQVLGGELFF.